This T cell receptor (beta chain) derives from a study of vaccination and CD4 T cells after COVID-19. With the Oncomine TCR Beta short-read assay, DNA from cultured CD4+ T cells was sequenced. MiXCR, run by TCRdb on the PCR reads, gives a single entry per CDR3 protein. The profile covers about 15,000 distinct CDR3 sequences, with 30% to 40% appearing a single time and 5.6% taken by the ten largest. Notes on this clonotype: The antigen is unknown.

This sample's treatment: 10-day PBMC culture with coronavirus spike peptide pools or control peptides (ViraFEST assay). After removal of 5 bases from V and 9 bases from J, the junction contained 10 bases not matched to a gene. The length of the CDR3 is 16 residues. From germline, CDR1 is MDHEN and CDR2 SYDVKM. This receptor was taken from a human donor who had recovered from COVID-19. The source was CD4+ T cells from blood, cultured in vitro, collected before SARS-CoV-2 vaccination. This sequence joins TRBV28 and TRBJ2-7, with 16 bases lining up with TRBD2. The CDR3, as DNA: TGTGCCAGCAGTGCCCCCGGGACTAGCGGGAGGGCTGGGCAGTACTTC. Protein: CASSAPGTSGRAGQYF.